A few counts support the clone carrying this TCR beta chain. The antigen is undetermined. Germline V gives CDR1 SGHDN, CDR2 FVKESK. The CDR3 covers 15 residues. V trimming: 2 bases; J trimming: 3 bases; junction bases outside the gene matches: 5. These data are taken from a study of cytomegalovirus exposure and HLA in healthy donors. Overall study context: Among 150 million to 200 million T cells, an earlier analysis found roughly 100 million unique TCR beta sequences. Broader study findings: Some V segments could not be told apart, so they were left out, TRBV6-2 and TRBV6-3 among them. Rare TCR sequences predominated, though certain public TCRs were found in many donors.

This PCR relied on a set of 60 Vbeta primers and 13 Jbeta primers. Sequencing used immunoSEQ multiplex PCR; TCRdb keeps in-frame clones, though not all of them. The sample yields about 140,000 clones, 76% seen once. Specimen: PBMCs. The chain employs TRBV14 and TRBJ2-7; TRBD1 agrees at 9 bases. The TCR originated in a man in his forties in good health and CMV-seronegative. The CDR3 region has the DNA TGTGCCAGCAGCCAACCCGGGGGACAGGGCTACGAGCAGTACTTC. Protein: CASSQPGGQGYEQYF.